One sample yielded the 28 T cell receptor beta chains listed below, sequenced in a study of CD8+ T cells in alopecia areata. Following RNA extraction, reverse transcription yielded cDNA that acted as the sequencing template. Assay used: immunoSEQ multiplex PCR; TCRdb lists only in-frame clones, some missing. The table shows a few hundred thousand clones, with around two fifths occurring only once. As to treatment: oral pan-JAK inhibitor, 5-10 mg twice daily. The source was CD4+ T cells sorted from blood, collected at approximately week 37, from a patient treated with tofacitinib. These receptors all come from a human donor with alopecia areata.

This clone was seen more than once but under ten times. This chain connects TRBV29-1 to TRBJ2-7; 7 nucleotides align to TRBD2. The CDR3 length is 14 residues. CDR1 and CDR2 from the germline V gene are SQVTM and ANQGSEA. After removal of 6 bases from V and 1 base from J, the junction contained 9 bases not matched to a gene. The CDR3 DNA reads TGCAGCGTCCGAGCGGGGACGGTTTCCTACGAGCAGTACTTC. It encodes CSVRAGTVSYEQYF.

This rearrangement joins TRBV4-1 to TRBJ2-7; 8 bases fit TRBD2. CDR3 size: 17 residues. Germline V gives CDR1 MGHRA, CDR2 YSYEKL. With 1 base clipped from V and 0 bases from J, the junction kept 8 bases outside the gene matches. This CDR3 is CASSQVELAARSYEQYF. CDR3 nucleotide sequence: TGCGCCAGCAGCCAAGTGGAACTAGCGGCCCGCTCCTACGAGCAGTACTTC.

V usage is TRBV4-2 and J usage is TRBJ1-2, with D possibly being TRBD1 (6 bases). Germline CDR1 is LGHNA and CDR2 is YNFKEQ. The CDR3 covers 14 residues. V gave up 4 bases and J gave up 1 base, with 10 bases separating them. The CDR3 sequence is CASSRDTLNYGYTF. CDR3 DNA sequence: TGTGCCAGCAGCCGGGACACCCTTAACTATGGCTACACCTTC.

This sequence joins TRBV6-5 and TRBJ1-2; D ambiguous. The CDR3 spans 11 residues. V dropped 7 bases and J dropped 1 base, with 4 bases sitting between them. Germline CDR1 is MNHEY and CDR2 is SVGAGI. This chain's CDR3 is CASKGNYGYTF. Written as DNA, the CDR3 is TGTGCCAGCAAGGGTAACTATGGCTACACCTTC.

The chain combines TRBV28 with TRBJ1-4, with D unclear. CDR1 is MDHEN, CDR2 SYDVKM, per germline. The V and J ends lost 2 bases and 6 bases respectively, with 13 bases between them. The CDR3 runs 15 residues. CDR3 DNA: TGTGCCAGCAGTTTAGGGCCCCGGCACGATGAAAAACTGTTTTTT. Translating it yields CASSLGPRHDEKLFF.

This chain connects TRBV4-3 to TRBJ2-3, with 8 positions matching TRBD2. Germline V gene sequence: CDR1 LGHNA, CDR2 YSLEER. J was trimmed by 3 bases and V by 4 bases; bases with no gene match: 6. This CDR3 region has 15 residues. The CDR3 coding sequence is TGCGCCAGCAGCCTACGTCCTAGCGGGACAGATACGCAGTATTTT. Translating it yields CASSLRPSGTDTQYF.

V is TRBV18 and J is TRBJ2-7, with unresolved D. Per the germline V gene, CDR1 is KGHSH and CDR2 is LQKENI. The V end lost 3 bases, the J end lost 4 bases, and 10 bases lay between the germline ends. The CDR3 covers 13 residues. CDR3 bases: TGTGCCAGCTCACCCTCGGTCGGATACGAGCAGTACTTC. As protein: CASSPSVGYEQYF.

The chain is built from TRBV30 and TRBJ2-7, with D tentatively TRBD1 (6 bases). The V gene's germline CDR1 is GTSNPN and CDR2 SVGIG (reference sequence). V lost 1 base and J lost 6, with 16 bases in between. The CDR3 has 14 amino acids. Here the CDR3 reads CAWSAGHENGEQYF. The DNA for the CDR3 is TGTGCCTGGAGTGCGGGACACGAAAACGGCGAGCAGTACTTC.

This chain joins TRBV18 and TRBJ2-1; D possibly corresponds to TRBD2 (5 bases). From germline, CDR1 is KGHSH and CDR2 LQKENI. The CDR3 has 16 amino acids. V shed 5 bases and J shed 0 bases, with 14 bases lying between them. The CDR3 here is CASSKGAASSYNEQFF. The CDR3 DNA is TGTGCCAGCTCAAAAGGAGCGGCGAGCTCCTACAATGAGCAGTTCTTC.

This clone showed up just a few times. This rearrangement joins TRBV11-2 to TRBJ2-3; 8 bases map to TRBD2. Germline-derived CDR1 and CDR2 are SGHAT and FQNNGV. Germline trimming cut 5 bases from V and 3 bases from J; bases unmatched to any gene: 10. This CDR3 spans 16 amino acids. This CDR3 is CASSLGAGRETDTQYF. CDR3 nucleotides: TGTGCCAGCAGCCTGGGCGCCGGGAGGGAAACAGATACGCAGTATTTT.

This clone was detected a few times. The rearrangement links TRBV7-2 to TRBJ2-1, with 14 bases aligning to TRBD2. Germline CDR1 reads SGHTA; CDR2 reads FQGNSA. V shed 4 bases, J shed 9 bases, and the junction held 5 bases outside the gene matches. This CDR3 is 15 amino acids long. The DNA for the CDR3 is TGTGCCAGCAGCTCGGGACTAGCGGGAGCATTTGAGCAGTTCTTC. It translates to CASSSGLAGAFEQFF.

This clone was found a few times. The V gene is TRBV7-8, the J gene TRBJ1-4; weak D call: TRBD1 (6 bases). Trimming pared 3 bases from V and 6 bases from J, leaving 26 bases between. CDR1 and CDR2 (germline): SGHVS, FQNEAQ. The CDR3 totals 19 residues. The CDR3 DNA reads TGTGCCAGCAGCTTGGAGGGGTTGGGGGCGGGTCCCGGGCATGAAAAACTGTTTTTT. It yields the protein CASSLEGLGAGPGHEKLFF.

On this clone: Other DNA sequences in this specimen translate into the identical CDR3. The chain has TRBV7-2 and TRBJ2-6; no firm D call. The germline CDR1 and CDR2 sequences are SGHTA and FQGNSA. The CDR3 is 15 residues long. Trimming took 1 base from V and 0 from J, leaving 4 bases between them. The CDR3, as DNA: TGTGCCAGCAGCTTAGTTGGCTCTGGGGCCAACGTCCTGACTTTC. Its protein product is CASSLVGSGANVLTF.

The chain uses TRBV30 and TRBJ1-2; D is unresolved. Trimming took 0 bases from V and 3 from J, leaving 5 bases between them. Germline V CDR1 and CDR2: GTSNPN, SVGIG (reference sequence). There are 12 residues in the CDR3. CDR3 sequence reads: CAWSVQDYGYTF. In nucleotides, the CDR3 is TGTGCCTGGAGTGTCCAGGACTATGGCTACACCTTC.

This sequence joins TRBV15 and TRBJ1-2, with a weak D call TRBD1 (6 bases). This CDR3 has 14 amino acids. With 5 bases removed from V and 5 bases from J, the gap between germline ends came to 15 bases. Germline V gives CDR1 LNHNV, CDR2 YYDKDF (reference sequence). The CDR3: CATSSIRGRYGYTF. The CDR3 nucleotides read TGTGCCACCAGCTCAATCCGGGGGCGGTATGGCTACACCTTC.

This chain uses TRBV2 with TRBJ1-5; unclear D gene. CDR1 and CDR2 from the germline V gene are SNHLY and FYNNEI. Trimming left V 6 bases short and J 2 bases short, with 8 bases between. CDR3 size: 13 residues. This CDR3 is CASRTLGNQPQHF. The CDR3 nucleotides are TGTGCCAGCAGGACGTTGGGCAATCAGCCCCAGCATTTT.

The chain is built from TRBV29-1 and TRBJ2-7, with D possibly TRBD1 on 5 matching bases. The CDR3 has 10 residues. Deletions cut 7 bases from V and 2 bases from J, with 6 bases between. Per the germline V gene, CDR1 is SQVTM and CDR2 is ANQGSEA. The CDR3 nucleotides read TGCAGCGCGACAGCCTACGAGCAGTACTTC. Its translation: CSATAYEQYF.

This clone has just a few counts. The CDR3 sequence is CASSAGRTTEAFF. The DNA for the CDR3 is TGTGCCAGCAGCGCGGGCAGGACGACTGAAGCTTTCTTT. The gene calls are TRBV11-2 and TRBJ1-1; D is unclear. The CDR3 spans 13 residues. Germline CDR1 reads SGHAT; CDR2 reads FQNNGV. Trimming pared 5 bases from V and 5 bases from J, leaving 12 bases between.

The genes are TRBV4-1 and TRBJ2-7; D uncertain. Per germline, CDR1 MGHRA and CDR2 YSYEKL. The CDR3 consists of 16 residues. V gave up 1 base and J gave up 2 bases, with 15 bases separating them. The CDR3, as DNA: TGCGCCAGCAGCCAAGTGGTGTCCTCTTTCACCTACGAGCAGTACTTC. Translation: CASSQVVSSFTYEQYF.

The J gene is TRBJ2-3, the V gene TRBV20-1; unclear D gene. This CDR3 contains 11 residues. The germline V and J ends were trimmed by 3 bases and 6 bases, with 7 bases remaining between them. Germline assignment: CDR1 DFQATT and CDR2 SNEGSKA (reference sequence). This CDR3 reads CSASPGDTQYF. For the CDR3, the DNA is TGCAGTGCTAGTCCCGGGGATACGCAGTATTTT.

V usage is TRBV5-1 and J usage is TRBJ2-1, with D tentatively TRBD2 (6 bases). Per germline, CDR1 SGHRS and CDR2 YFSETQ. This CDR3 is 14 amino acids long. With 2 bases removed from V and 6 bases from J, the gap between germline ends came to 12 bases. The CDR3 loop reads CASSFRDLLNEQFF. The DNA of the CDR3 is TGCGCCAGCAGCTTTAGGGACTTACTCAATGAGCAGTTCTTC.

V is TRBV5-4 and J is TRBJ2-6; 7 positions agree with TRBD1. Trimming took 2 bases from V and 4 from J; bases not matched to a gene: 9. CDR3 length equals 17 residues. Germline CDR1 is SGHNT and CDR2 is YYREEE (reference sequence). CDR3 in amino acids: CASSFRDSAPGANVLTF. The CDR3 region has the DNA TGTGCCAGCAGCTTCCGGGACAGTGCGCCCGGGGCCAACGTCCTGACTTTC.

Comment on this clone: The sample holds other DNA sequences that translate to the same CDR3. V and J are TRBV5-1 and TRBJ1-1; 7 bases are a match to TRBD1. From germline, CDR1 is SGHRS and CDR2 YFSETQ. The V and J ends lost 4 bases and 2 bases, in that order; junction bases with no gene match: 2. The CDR3 length is 13 residues. The CDR3 sequence is CASSRDRNTEAFF. The CDR3 DNA follows: TGCGCCAGCAGCCGGGACAGAAACACTGAAGCTTTCTTT.

For this clone: The sample holds other DNA sequences that translate to the same CDR3. The rearrangement joins TRBV29-1 to TRBJ2-7; 7 positions agree with TRBD1. J gave up 0 bases and V 6 bases, and 2 bases lay outside the gene matches. The CDR3 has 12 residues. Germline CDR1 is SQVTM and CDR2 is ANQGSEA. CDR3 residues: CSVGDSSYEQYF. The CDR3 DNA reads TGCAGCGTGGGGGACAGCTCCTACGAGCAGTACTTC.

The gene calls are TRBV5-6 and TRBJ1-5; D unclear. The germline V gene encodes CDR1 SGHDT and CDR2 YYEEEE. This CDR3 has 13 residues. V was trimmed by 3 bases and J by 7 bases, leaving 11 bases between them. Here the CDR3 reads CASSSRGFQPQHF. The CDR3 DNA reads TGTGCCAGCAGCTCACGGGGTTTCCAGCCCCAGCATTTT.

This clone was counted between two and nine times. V is TRBV29-1 and J is TRBJ2-3; 7 nucleotides agree with TRBD1. The germline V gene encodes CDR1 SQVTM and CDR2 ANQGSEA. The CDR3 loop spans 16 amino acids. After removal of 0 bases from V and 2 bases from J, the junction contained 8 bases not matched to a gene. The CDR3 DNA reads as TGCAGCGTTGAAGATCGGTGGACAGGCCACACAGATACGCAGTATTTT. Translated, it gives CSVEDRWTGHTDTQYF.

V and J are TRBV4-1 and TRBJ2-3; TRBD2 agrees at 8 bases. J was trimmed by 2 bases and V by 4 bases; bases with no gene match: 11. The CDR3 extends over 17 amino acids. In germline, CDR1 is MGHRA, CDR2 YSYEKL. The CDR3 DNA reads as TGCGCCAGCAGCCTAAGCCCCAGCGGGGGTAACACAGATACGCAGTATTTT. This encodes CASSLSPSGGNTDTQYF.

The chain combines TRBV5-4 with TRBJ2-5, with D possibly TRBD1 on 5 matching bases. Germline V gene sequence: CDR1 SGHNT, CDR2 YYREEE (reference sequence). The CDR3 loop spans 17 amino acids. Trimming took 4 bases from V and 5 from J, leaving 24 bases between them. Here the CDR3 reads CASSIGQNTGKWETQYF. The CDR3 DNA reads as TGTGCCAGCAGCATCGGACAAAATACTGGGAAATGGGAGACCCAGTACTTC.